A selection of T cell receptor beta chains follows, all from one sample in a study of control samples from healthy donors and cancer patients. Repertoires were generated with immunoSEQ multiplex PCR, while TCRdb's copy carries only in-frame clones and drops some. The data show some 150,000 clones, 91% seen once. The specimen sequenced was blood. These receptors originate from a man younger than 45 in good health. Each CDR3 is given with its conserved first and last residue. A D gene is named only where the DNA matches it firmly. The size field is filled for only some rows; it gives once, few, many or a size class.

d_call	v_call	clone_size	j_call	cdr3_aa	cdr3_nt
TRBD1	TRBV6-6	.	TRBJ1-5	CASSQGVSNQPQHF	TGTGCCAGCAGCCAGGGGGTTAGTAATCAGCCCCAGCATTTT
.	TRBV28	.	TRBJ1-1	CASSLRRGMNTEAFF	TGTGCCAGCAGTTTACGCCGGGGGATGAACACTGAAGCTTTCTTT
TRBD2	TRBV7-9	.	TRBJ2-1	CASSFVGGVYNEQFF	TGTGCCAGCAGCTTCGTCGGGGGGGTTTACAATGAGCAGTTCTTC
.	TRBV12-5	once	TRBJ2-2	CASGLVSFTNTGELFF	TGTGCTAGTGGTTTGGTCTCGTTCACGAACACCGGGGAGCTGTTTTTT
.	TRBV5-1	.	TRBJ1-6	CASSPGQPGGSYNSPLHF	TGCGCCAGCAGTCCCGGACAGCCTGGGGGCTCCTATAATTCACCCCTCCACTTT
TRBD2	TRBV10-3	.	TRBJ2-3	CAISETAGGLSTPADTQYF	TGTGCCATCAGTGAGACAGCGGGGGGGCTCTCCACCCCCGCAGATACGCAGTATTTT
TRBD1	TRBV24-1	.	TRBJ1-5	CATSASGQGNQPQHF	TGTGCCACCAGTGCCAGCGGACAGGGAAATCAGCCCCAGCATTTT
TRBD2	TRBV24-1	.	TRBJ2-7	CATSDKTSGDYEQYF	TGTGCCACCAGTGACAAGACTAGCGGGGACTACGAGCAGTACTTC
TRBD2	TRBV27	once	TRBJ2-7	CASSLSGGTHYEQYF	TGTGCCAGCAGTCTTAGCGGGGGGACCCACTACGAGCAGTACTTC
.	TRBV21-1	.	TRBJ1-3	CASSRAEDGNTIYF	TGTGCCAGCAGCAGGGCAGAGGATGGAAACACCATATATTTT
.	TRBV24-1	.	TRBJ2-2	CATSVPRPGLTNTGELFF	TGTGCCACCAGTGTCCCCCGCCCGGGGCTAACGAACACCGGGGAGCTGTTTTTT
.	TRBV29-1	.	TRBJ2-3	CSVVAIRTDTQYF	TGCAGCGTTGTCGCAATAAGGACAGATACGCAGTATTTT
TRBD1	TRBV19	.	TRBJ1-1	CASSLGTGATEAFF	TGTGCCAGTAGTCTAGGGACAGGGGCCACTGAAGCTTTCTTT
TRBD2	TRBV9	.	TRBJ2-3	CASSPGLAGGLTDTQYF	TGTGCCAGCAGCCCTGGACTAGCGGGGGGGCTCACAGATACGCAGTATTTT